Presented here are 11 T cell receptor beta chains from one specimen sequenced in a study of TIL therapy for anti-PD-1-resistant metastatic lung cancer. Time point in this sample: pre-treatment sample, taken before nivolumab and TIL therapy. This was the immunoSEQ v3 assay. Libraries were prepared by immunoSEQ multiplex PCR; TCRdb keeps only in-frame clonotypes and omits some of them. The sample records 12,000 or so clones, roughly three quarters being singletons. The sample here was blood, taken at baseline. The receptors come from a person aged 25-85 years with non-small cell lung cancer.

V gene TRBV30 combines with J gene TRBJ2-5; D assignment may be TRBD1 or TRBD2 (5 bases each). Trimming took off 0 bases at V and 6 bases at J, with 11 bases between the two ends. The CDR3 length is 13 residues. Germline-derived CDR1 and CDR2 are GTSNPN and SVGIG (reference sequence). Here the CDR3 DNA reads TGTGCCTGGAGTGTATCAGAGGGGCAGACCCAGTACTTC. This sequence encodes CAWSVSEGQTQYF.

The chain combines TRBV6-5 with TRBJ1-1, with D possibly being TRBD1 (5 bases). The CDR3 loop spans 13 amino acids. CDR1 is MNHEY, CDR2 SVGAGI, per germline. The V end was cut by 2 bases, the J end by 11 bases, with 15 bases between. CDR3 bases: TGTGCCAGCAGTTACGGTCGAGGGGATGTTGCTTTCTTT. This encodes CASSYGRGDVAFF.

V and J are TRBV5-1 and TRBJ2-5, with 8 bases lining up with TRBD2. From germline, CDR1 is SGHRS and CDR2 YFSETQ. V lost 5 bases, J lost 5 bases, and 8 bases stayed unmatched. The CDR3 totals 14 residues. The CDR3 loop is CASSSGTRDETQYF. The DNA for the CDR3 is TGCGCCAGCAGTTCCGGGACTAGAGACGAGACCCAGTACTTC.

CDR3: CASSIDRFQPVAQYF. The CDR3 DNA reads TGTGCCAGTAGTATAGATCGGTTTCAGCCCGTGGCCCAGTACTTC. The chain has TRBV19 and TRBJ2-5; no clear D. This CDR3 region has 15 residues. V was cut by 0 bases and J by 9 bases, with 17 bases left in between. The germline V gene encodes CDR1 LNHDA and CDR2 SQIVND (reference sequence).

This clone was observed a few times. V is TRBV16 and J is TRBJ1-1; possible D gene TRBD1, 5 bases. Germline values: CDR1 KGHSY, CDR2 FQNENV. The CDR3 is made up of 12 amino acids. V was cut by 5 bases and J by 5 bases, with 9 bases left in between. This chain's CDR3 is CASSVGETEAFF. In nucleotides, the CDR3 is TGTGCCAGCAGCGTGGGGGAGACTGAAGCTTTCTTT.

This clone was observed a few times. In DNA, the CDR3 is TGTGCCAGCTCATACGGTGGGGGAGGAACTGAAGCTTTCTTT. Protein sequence: CASSYGGGGTEAFF. The V call is TRBV18, the J call TRBJ1-1; TRBD1 might be the D (5 bases). The V and J ends lost 5 bases and 5 bases respectively, with 15 bases between them. Germline assignment: CDR1 KGHSH and CDR2 LQKENI. The CDR3 has 14 amino acids.

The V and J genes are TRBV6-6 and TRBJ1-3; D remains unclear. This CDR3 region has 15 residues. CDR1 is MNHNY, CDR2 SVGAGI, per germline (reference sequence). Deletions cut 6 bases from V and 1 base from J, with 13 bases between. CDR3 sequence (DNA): TGTGCCAGCAGCCCATGGGCGGCATCTGGAAACACCATATATTTT. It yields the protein CASSPWAASGNTIYF.

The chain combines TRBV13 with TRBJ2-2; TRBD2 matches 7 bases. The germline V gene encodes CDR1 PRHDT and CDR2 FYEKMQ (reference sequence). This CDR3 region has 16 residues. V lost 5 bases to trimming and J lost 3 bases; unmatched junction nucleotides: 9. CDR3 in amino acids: CASSAASGADTGELFF. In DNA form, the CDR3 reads TGTGCCAGCAGCGCTGCTAGCGGAGCTGACACCGGGGAGCTGTTTTTT. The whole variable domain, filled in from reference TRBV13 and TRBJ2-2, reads AAGVIQSPRHLIKEKRETATLKCYPIPRHDTVYWYQQGPGQDPQFLISFYEKMQSDKGSIPDRFSAQQFSDYHSELNMSSLELGDSALYFCASSAASGADTGELFFGEGSRLTVL.

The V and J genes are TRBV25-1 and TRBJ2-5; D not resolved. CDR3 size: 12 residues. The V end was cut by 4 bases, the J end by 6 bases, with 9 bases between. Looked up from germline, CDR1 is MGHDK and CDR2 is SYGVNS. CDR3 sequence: CASSGSSKTQYF. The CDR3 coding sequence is TGTGCCAGCAGTGGGAGCTCGAAGACCCAGTACTTC.

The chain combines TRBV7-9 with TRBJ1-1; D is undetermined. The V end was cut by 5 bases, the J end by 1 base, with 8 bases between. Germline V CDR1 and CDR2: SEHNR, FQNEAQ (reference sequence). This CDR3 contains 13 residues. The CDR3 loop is CASSVVRNTEAFF. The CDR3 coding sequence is TGTGCCAGCAGCGTCGTGCGGAACACTGAAGCTTTCTTT.

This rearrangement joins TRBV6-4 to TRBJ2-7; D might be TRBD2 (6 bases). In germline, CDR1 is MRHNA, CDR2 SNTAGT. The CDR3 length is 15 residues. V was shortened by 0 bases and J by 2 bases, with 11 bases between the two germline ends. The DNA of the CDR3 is TGTGCCAGCAGTGACTCTGCGGGGCCCGCCTACGAGCAGTACTTC. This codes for CASSDSAGPAYEQYF.